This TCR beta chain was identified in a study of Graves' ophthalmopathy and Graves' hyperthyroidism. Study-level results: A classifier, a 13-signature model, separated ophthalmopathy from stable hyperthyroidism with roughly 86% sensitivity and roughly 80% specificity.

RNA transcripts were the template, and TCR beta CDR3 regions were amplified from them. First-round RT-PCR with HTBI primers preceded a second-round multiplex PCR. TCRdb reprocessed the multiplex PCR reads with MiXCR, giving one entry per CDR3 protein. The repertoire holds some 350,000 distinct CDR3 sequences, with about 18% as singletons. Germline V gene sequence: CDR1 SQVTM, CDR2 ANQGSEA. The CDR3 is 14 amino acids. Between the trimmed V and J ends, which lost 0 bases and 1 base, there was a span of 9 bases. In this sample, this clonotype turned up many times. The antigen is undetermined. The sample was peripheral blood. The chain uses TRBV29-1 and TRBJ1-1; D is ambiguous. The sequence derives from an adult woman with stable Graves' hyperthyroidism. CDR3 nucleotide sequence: TGCAGCGTTGAAGATCGACGGAAGAACACTGAAGCTTTCTTT. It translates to CSVEDRRKNTEAFF.